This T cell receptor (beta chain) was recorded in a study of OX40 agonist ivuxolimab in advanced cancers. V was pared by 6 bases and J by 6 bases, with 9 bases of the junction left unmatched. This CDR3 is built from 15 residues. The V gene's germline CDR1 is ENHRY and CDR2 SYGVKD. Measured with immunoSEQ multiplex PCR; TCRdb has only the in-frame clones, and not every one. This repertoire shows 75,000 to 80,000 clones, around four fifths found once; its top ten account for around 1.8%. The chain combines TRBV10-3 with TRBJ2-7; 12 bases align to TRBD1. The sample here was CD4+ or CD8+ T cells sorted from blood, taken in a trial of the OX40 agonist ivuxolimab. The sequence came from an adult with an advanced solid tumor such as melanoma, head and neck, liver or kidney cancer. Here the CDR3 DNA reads TGTGCCATCAGAGACCCGGGACAGGGGGCTGGCGAGCAGTACTTC. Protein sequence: CAIRDPGQGAGEQYF.